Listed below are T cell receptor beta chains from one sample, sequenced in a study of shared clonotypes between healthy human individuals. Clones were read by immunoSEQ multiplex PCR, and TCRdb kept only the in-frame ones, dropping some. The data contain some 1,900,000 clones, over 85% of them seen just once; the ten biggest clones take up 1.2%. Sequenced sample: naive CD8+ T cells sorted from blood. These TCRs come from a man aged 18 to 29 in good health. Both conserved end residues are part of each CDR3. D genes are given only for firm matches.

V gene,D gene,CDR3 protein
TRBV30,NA,CAWSYQAPYEQYF
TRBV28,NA,CASSSEGRWEKLFF
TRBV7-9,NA,CASSPILEVHEQYF
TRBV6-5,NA,CASSYSTGYEQYF
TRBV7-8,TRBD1,CASSTPGTGDAKLFF
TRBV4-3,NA,CASSQDYGSNQPQHF
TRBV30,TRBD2,CAWRGAGGWADTQYF
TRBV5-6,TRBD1,CASSWGQGSYEQYF
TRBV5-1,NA,CASSDSFHTGELFF
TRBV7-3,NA,CASSSPTYADTQYF
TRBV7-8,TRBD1,CASSYPPGDRNQETQYF
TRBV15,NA,CATSSGVGDTEAFF
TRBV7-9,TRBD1,CASSPSTGLTNEKLFF
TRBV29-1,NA,CSVRTASYEQYF
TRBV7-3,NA,CASSPEGASYEQYF
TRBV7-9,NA,CASSFAGADGYTF
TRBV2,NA,CASSVLSGSYGYTF
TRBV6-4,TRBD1,CASSARGQGYGYTF
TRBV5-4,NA,CASSFGDGYNEQFF
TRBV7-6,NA,CASSTRVAGETQYF
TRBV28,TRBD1,CASGYEGQYSNQPQHF
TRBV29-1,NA,CSVEEGAYEQYF
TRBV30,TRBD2,CAWALAGLGEQYF
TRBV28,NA,CASSFFPLRGGTNEKLFF
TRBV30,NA,CAWSVQGYEQYF
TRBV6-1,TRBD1,CASTLLGTGAYEQYF
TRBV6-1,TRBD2,CASSESYGGYPYNEQFF
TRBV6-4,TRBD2,CASSVGLAHYEQYF
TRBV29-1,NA,CSVATGPEQYF
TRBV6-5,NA,CASSYSPTGNTEAFF
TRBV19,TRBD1,CASSSGTDSYGYTF
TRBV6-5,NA,CASSYSPGGLATEAFF
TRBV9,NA,CASSVGTPNQPQHF
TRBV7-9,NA,CASSPDRYTDTQYF
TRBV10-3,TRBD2,CAISEWGGGRGSDYEQYF
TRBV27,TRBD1,CASTNRGQETQYF
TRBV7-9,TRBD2,CASSGYGTSGSPYNEQFF
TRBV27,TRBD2,CATWEGRGYEQYF
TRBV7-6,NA,CASSLGRDYEQYF
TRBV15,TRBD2,CATSRPPKRGGLETQYF
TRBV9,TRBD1,CASSAGTGGTDTQYF
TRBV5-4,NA,CASSLEPQGYDEQFF
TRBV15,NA,CATSSLINYEQYF
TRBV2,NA,CASSERGAYDEQYF
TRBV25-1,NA,CASSDPTVLNTEAFF
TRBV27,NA,CASSFGGRGWNEQFF
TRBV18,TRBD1,CASRTGGDRVYEQYF
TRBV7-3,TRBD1,CASSLDRGTEAFF
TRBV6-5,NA,CASSYSSSVNTEAFF
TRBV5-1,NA,CASSLEAGSYNEQFF
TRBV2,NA,CATHVGAGANVLTF
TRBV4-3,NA,CASSHGLYYEQYF
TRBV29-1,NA,CSAVGETQYF
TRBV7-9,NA,CASSTSRRNTGELFF
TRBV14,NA,CASSEWGPGAAGWEQYF
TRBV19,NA,CASSTDGGTDTQYF
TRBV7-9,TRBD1,CASSPSDRENEKLFF
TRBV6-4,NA,CASRGVDRRNNEQFF
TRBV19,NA,CASSMDWPSRNTIYF